Presented here are 5 T cell receptor beta chains from one specimen sequenced in a study of cytomegalovirus exposure and HLA in healthy donors. Researchers ran the PCR with 60 Vbeta and 13 Jbeta primers. The assay was immunoSEQ multiplex PCR, and TCRdb's table has in-frame clones only and misses some. The sample yields 43,000 or so clones, around 65% seen once. Sequencing input: PBMCs. Source of these receptors: a human donor in good health.

The genes are TRBV6-6 and TRBJ2-7; TRBD2 aligns across 9 bases. This CDR3 contains 15 residues. The germline V gene has CDR1 MNHNY and CDR2 SVGAGI (reference sequence). V shed 7 bases, J shed 2 bases, and the junction held 9 bases outside the gene matches. The DNA of the CDR3 is TGTGCCAGCATGGACCCAGCGGGGGGAACCTACGAGCAGTACTTC. This codes for CASMDPAGGTYEQYF.

This chain links TRBV30 with TRBJ1-2; no definite D call. The CDR3 is made up of 12 amino acids. V was shortened by 5 bases and J by 3 bases, with 10 bases between the two germline ends. CDR1 GTSNPN and CDR2 SVGIG come from the germline V gene (reference sequence). CDR3 protein: CAWQVGYYGYTF. The CDR3 DNA follows: TGTGCCTGGCAGGTCGGTTACTATGGCTACACCTTC. Full variable domain (rest looked up from reference TRBV30 and TRBJ1-2): SQTIHQWPATLVQPVGSPLSLECTVEGTSNPNLYWYRQAAGRGLQLLFYSVGIGQISSEVPQNLSASRPQDRQFILSSKKLLLSDSGFYLCAWQVGYYGYTFGSGTRLTVV.

The genes are TRBV19 and TRBJ1-5, with 9 nucleotides matching TRBD1. Germline lookup yields CDR1 LNHDA and CDR2 SQIVND (reference sequence). CDR3 length: 14 residues. The junction had 3 bases not matched to a gene; V was cut back by 4 bases and J by 5 bases. CDR3 region: CASSRDRVDQPQHF. DNA for the CDR3: TGTGCCAGTAGTAGGGACAGGGTCGATCAGCCCCAGCATTTT.

A remark on this clone: The junction departs from germline at one end; a sequencing error may be responsible. The DNA of the CDR3 is TGTGCCAGCAGGTCCGGGGGGGCTGAATCCTCCAATGAGCAGTTCTTC. It translates to CASRSGGAESSNEQFF. This sequence joins TRBV7-2 and TRBJ2-1; 8 bases are a match to TRBD2. CDR1 and CDR2 (germline): SGHTA, FQGNSA. This CDR3 contains 16 residues.

The chain joins TRBV30 to TRBJ2-5; 9 bases line up with TRBD1. Germline values: CDR1 GTSNPN, CDR2 SVGIG (reference sequence). The V and J ends lost 0 bases and 5 bases, in that order; junction bases with no gene match: 7. This CDR3 is 15 amino acids long. The DNA for the CDR3 is TGTGCCTGGAGTGTTACCGGGACAGGGAGGGAGACCCAGTACTTC. Translated, it gives CAWSVTGTGRETQYF.